What follows are 16 T cell receptor beta chains derived from one specimen sequenced in a study of early T cells in non-severe SARS-CoV-2 infection. One entry per CDR3 protein, called by TCRdb with MiXCR from the 5' RACE reads. The table records roughly 34,000 distinct CDR3 sequences, approximately 6% of them present only once. Input material: whole blood. The receptors were sampled from an adult who was a healthcare worker with PCR-confirmed SARS-CoV-2 infection or an uninfected control (not recorded which).

This clonotype was counted many times. The gene calls are TRBV20-1 and TRBJ2-1; the match to TRBD2 covers 10 bases. Germline trimming cut 6 bases from V and 9 bases from J; bases unmatched to any gene: 11. The CDR3 runs to 14 residues. Germline CDR1 is DFQATT and CDR2 is SNEGSKA (reference sequence). The CDR3 DNA reads TGCAGTGCCACGGAGCGGGGGGGCCTTGGTGAGCAGTTCTTC. Encoded protein: CSATERGGLGEQFF.

This clonotype was counted at least ten times. V gene TRBV11-2 combines with J gene TRBJ2-3; D is perhaps TRBD1 (6 bases). V dropped 7 bases and J dropped 6 bases, with 20 bases sitting between them. The CDR3 sequence is 15 residues long. Germline CDR1 reads SGHAT; CDR2 reads FQNNGV. The CDR3 region is CASTRRQAQGDTQYF. The CDR3 bases are TGTGCCAGCACCCGACGACAGGCCCAGGGGGATACGCAGTATTTT. Together with reference TRBV11-2 and TRBJ2-3, the CDR3 gives the full variable domain: EAGVAQSPRYKIIEKRQSVAFWCNPISGHATLYWYQQILGQGPKLLIQFQNNGVVDDSQLPKDRFSAERLKGVDSTLKIQPAKLEDSAVYLCASTRRQAQGDTQYFGPGTRLTVL.

For this clonotype: At one boundary the junction diverges from the germline segment, which might be a read error. The chain is built from TRBV7-6 and TRBJ2-3; D is undetermined. CDR1 is SGHVS and CDR2 is FNYEAQ in the germline V gene. The CDR3 totals 12 residues. The CDR3 spells CARSLGRNTQYF. DNA for the CDR3: TGTGCCCGCAGCTTAGGACGGAATACGCAGTATTTT.

This clonotype was recorded at least ten times. The chain has TRBV6-6 and TRBJ1-2, with 7 bases aligning to TRBD1. In germline, CDR1 is MNHNY, CDR2 SVGAGI (reference sequence). Trimming removed 5 bases from V and 8 bases from J; junction bases left unmatched: 11. CDR3 size: 14 residues. The CDR3 DNA sequence: TGTGCCAGCAGTACCGGGGACAGCCTAGGAGGCTACACCTTC. As protein: CASSTGDSLGGYTF.

In its sample, this clonotype was seen a few times. The chain is built from TRBV3-1 and TRBJ1-1, with unresolved D. Germline CDR1 is LGHDT and CDR2 is YNNKEL (reference sequence). CDR3 length equals 14 residues. The V gene lost 1 base and the J gene lost 1 base, with 7 bases spanning the gap. The CDR3 is CASSQGVANTEAFF. The CDR3, as DNA: TGTGCCAGCAGCCAAGGTGTCGCGAACACTGAAGCTTTCTTT.

This clonotype was seen at least ten times. The chain carries TRBV29-1 and TRBJ1-1; the D is unclear. This CDR3 contains 13 residues. CDR1 is SQVTM, CDR2 ANQGSEA, per germline. V was clipped by 0 bases and J by 6 bases, with 11 bases between them. Here the CDR3 reads CSVEDLGWAEAFF. CDR3 DNA sequence: TGCAGCGTTGAAGATCTGGGTTGGGCTGAAGCTTTCTTT.

In this sample, this clonotype turned up many times. The chain employs TRBV25-1 and TRBJ1-2; 9 bases align to TRBD1. Unmatched junction bases numbered 5, after V lost 3 bases and J lost 9 bases. The CDR3 contains 13 residues. Germline CDR1 MGHDK, CDR2 SYGVNS. CDR3 in DNA: TGTGCCAGCAGTGAGTGGGGACAGGGTAGCTACACCTTC. Its protein is CASSEWGQGSYTF.

The chain recombines TRBV7-8 with TRBJ2-7; D call uncertain. The CDR3 extends over 12 amino acids. Germline lookup yields CDR1 SGHVS and CDR2 FQNEAQ. The V and J ends lost 4 bases and 3 bases respectively, with 7 bases between them. In nucleotides, the CDR3 is TGTGCCAGCAGCTACGTAGGCTACGAGCAGTACTTC. Its translation is CASSYVGYEQYF.

The J gene is TRBJ2-2, the V gene TRBV7-8; D is ambiguous. Trimming removed 3 bases from V and 2 bases from J, with 13 bases in between. This CDR3 spans 16 amino acids. Germline lookup yields CDR1 SGHVS and CDR2 FQNEAQ. The DNA of the CDR3 is TGTGCCAGCAGCTTTTTGTCAGGAGTAAACACCGGGGAGCTGTTTTTT. Its translation: CASSFLSGVNTGELFF.

At least ten counts were recorded for this clonotype. The chain couples TRBV6-5 to TRBJ2-5; D not certain. This CDR3 is built from 13 residues. Trimming pared 7 bases from V and 4 bases from J, leaving 13 bases between. The germline V gene has CDR1 MNHEY and CDR2 SVGAGI. In DNA form, the CDR3 reads TGTGCCAGCACCCAACCGGCCGGAGAGACCCAGTACTTC. It encodes CASTQPAGETQYF.

The rearrangement joins TRBV7-6 to TRBJ2-3; perhaps D is TRBD1 or TRBD2 (6 bases each). The CDR3 is made up of 13 amino acids. V was cut by 8 bases and J by 6 bases, with 15 bases left in between. Looked up from germline, CDR1 is SGHVS and CDR2 is FNYEAQ. CDR3 amino acids: CASERGAGDTQYF. CDR3 sequence (DNA): TGTGCCAGCGAAAGGGGGGCCGGGGATACGCAGTATTTT.

The V gene is TRBV12-3 or TRBV12-4, the J gene TRBJ1-1; the D gene is possibly TRBD1 (5 bases). This CDR3 contains 14 residues. V was trimmed by 7 bases and J by 2 bases, leaving 14 bases between them. CDR3 DNA: TGTGCCAGCACCCTCCCGCAGGGTAACACTGAAGCTTTCTTT. This codes for CASTLPQGNTEAFF.

This clonotype appeared many times. V gene TRBV4-2 combines with J gene TRBJ2-1; TRBD2 agrees at 7 bases. CDR1 is LGHNA, CDR2 YNFKEQ, per germline. The CDR3 runs 16 residues. V trimming: 0 bases; J trimming: 4 bases; junction bases outside the gene matches: 6. The chain's CDR3 is CASSQDFGLEYNEQFF. The CDR3 DNA sequence: TGTGCCAGCAGCCAAGATTTCGGACTAGAATACAATGAGCAGTTCTTC.

The table lists this clonotype with many counts. The chain uses TRBV24-1 and TRBJ2-3; 10 bases match TRBD1. V dropped 1 base and J dropped 2; count of bases not matched to a gene: 11. From germline, CDR1 is KGHDR and CDR2 SFDVKD. The CDR3 is 19 residues long. The CDR3 DNA follows: TGTGCCACCAGTGATTTTCCCGGACAGGGGGAGATTAACACAGATACGCAGTATTTT. This translates into CATSDFPGQGEINTDTQYF.

This clonotype was found many times. The rearrangement joins TRBV9 to TRBJ2-7; D might be TRBD1 (5 bases). Trimming took 2 bases from V and 8 from J, leaving 14 bases between them. The germline V gene encodes CDR1 SGDLS and CDR2 YYNGEE. There are 13 residues in the CDR3. For the CDR3, the DNA is TGTGCCAGCAGCGTGGACACGACAGCAAAGCAGTACTTC. Translation: CASSVDTTAKQYF. Looking up the rest from reference TRBV9 and TRBJ2-7 gives the full variable domain: DSGVTQTPKHLITATGQRVTLRCSPRSGDLSVYWYQQSLDQGLQFLIQYYNGEERAKGNILERFSAQQFPDLHSELNLSSLELGDSALYFCASSVDTTAKQYFGPGTRLTVT.

The chain links TRBV5-1 to TRBJ1-2; 12 nucleotides match TRBD1. This CDR3 is built from 15 residues. V was pared by 2 bases and J by 6 bases, with 5 bases of the junction left unmatched. CDR1 and CDR2 from the germline V gene are SGHRS and YFSETQ. The CDR3 nucleotides are TGCGCCAGCAGCTTTCCGGGACAGGGGGCGAATGGCTACACCTTC. Translating gives CASSFPGQGANGYTF. The full variable domain, with the rest looked up from reference TRBV5-1 and TRBJ1-2, is KAGVTQTPRYLIKTRGQQVTLSCSPISGHRSVSWYQQTPGQGLQFLFEYFSETQRNKGNFPGRFSGRQFSNSRSEMNVSTLELGDSALYLCASSFPGQGANGYTFGSGTRLTVV.